One and the same sample provided the 27 T cell receptor beta chains below, sequenced in a study of a mutant IDH1 vaccine in newly diagnosed glioma (dated by TCRdb to about 2021). The protocol used for the library was the immunoSEQ multiplex PCR assay. Sourced from immuneACCESS, this table was stored by TCRdb with only in-frame sequences that have V and J called. A share of the clones is absent; for the studies checked, an unresolved V gene accounts for under half, and the remainder has no known explanation. The sample records some 29,000 clones, under 80% of which are singletons. The ten largest clones take up 6% to 9.5% of the sample. Taken with the paper, the label for time point translates to: week 35, safety follow-up. Each vaccine dose was 300 ug of a 20-mer mutant IDH1 peptide in Montanide, given subcutaneously with topical imiquimod. Their cognate antigens are unknown. The sample was PBMCs, taken from a glioma patient whose treatment included an IDH1 peptide vaccine. The receptors derive from a man in his fifties or sixties with glioma.

The chain carries TRBV4-1 and TRBJ2-2, with TRBD2 as a possible D gene (6 bases). The CDR3 totals 16 residues. Germline V CDR1 and CDR2: MGHRA, YSYEKL. The ends were cut back, 1 base at V and 5 bases at J, with 14 bases in the middle. The CDR3 DNA is TGCGCCAGCAGCCAAGTTGGAGGGCCGGATACCGGGGAGCTGTTTTTT. Encoded protein: CASSQVGGPDTGELFF.

The rearrangement uses TRBV6-5 and TRBJ2-5, with TRBD1 as a possible D gene (5 bases). CDR3 length: 13 residues. The V end lost 2 bases, the J end lost 3 bases, and 7 bases lay between the germline ends. From germline, CDR1 is MNHEY and CDR2 SVGAGI. CDR3 sequence: CASSYATEETQYF. The CDR3 coding sequence is TGTGCCAGCAGTTACGCGACAGAAGAGACCCAGTACTTC.

The rearrangement uses TRBV5-5 and TRBJ1-1, with no clear D. The CDR3 consists of 15 residues. The germline V gene encodes CDR1 SGHKS and CDR2 YYEKEE (reference sequence). Trimming shortened V by 5 bases and J by 1 base, and 15 bases separated the two germline ends. CDR3 amino acids: CASRTVSTENTEAFF. The CDR3 coding sequence is TGTGCCAGCAGGACGGTCAGCACGGAGAACACTGAAGCTTTCTTT.

This clone was observed a single time. The rearrangement links TRBV14 to TRBJ2-7, with D possibly matching TRBD2 (6 bases). V was pared by 4 bases and J by 6 bases, with 7 bases between. Germline values: CDR1 SGHDN, CDR2 FVKESK. The CDR3 spans 11 residues. The CDR3, as DNA: TGTGCCAGCAGCCTCGGGGGCGAGCAGTACTTC. Protein: CASSLGGEQYF.

The V gene is TRBV5-8, the J gene TRBJ2-2; 8 bases match TRBD2. The ends lost 3 bases at V and 5 bases at J; junction bases unmatched: 9. This CDR3 is built from 16 residues. From germline, CDR1 is SGHTS and CDR2 YDEGEE. CDR3 amino acids: CASSSRRGGWTGELFF. The CDR3 DNA reads as TGTGCCAGCAGCTCCCGACGGGGGGGCTGGACCGGGGAGCTGTTTTTT.

J is TRBJ1-2 and V is TRBV6-6; D is uncertain. CDR1 MNHNY and CDR2 SVGAGI come from the germline V gene (reference sequence). The CDR3 is 14 amino acids. With 2 bases removed from V and 8 bases from J, the gap between germline ends came to 15 bases. This CDR3 reads CASSYDSEGLGYTF. The CDR3 DNA reads as TGTGCCAGCAGTTACGATTCAGAGGGATTGGGCTACACCTTC.

This rearrangement joins TRBV21-1 to TRBJ2-5; TRBD2 reflects the table's D call only, with no check against the DNA. TRBV21-1 is a pseudogene locus. This CDR3 spans 14 amino acids. CDR3 DNA sequence: TGTGCCAGCAGCAAAAGGACTGGGAAAGAGACCCAGTACTTC. This gives the protein CASSKRTGKETQYF.

This chain uses TRBV5-1 with TRBJ2-7, with TRBD2 as a possible D gene (6 bases). The V end lost 3 bases, the J end lost 5 bases, and 18 bases lay between the germline ends. The CDR3 is 15 amino acids. CDR1 is SGHRS, CDR2 YFSETQ, per germline. The DNA of the CDR3 is TGCGCCAGCAGCTCCGGAGGGTTTGGGATAGACGAGCAGTACTTC. Encoded protein: CASSSGGFGIDEQYF.

The chain couples TRBV5-1 to TRBJ2-5; D possibly uses TRBD1 or TRBD2 (5 bases each). The CDR3 consists of 13 residues. Trimming left V 3 bases short and J 2 bases short, with 8 bases between. The germline gives CDR1 SGHRS, CDR2 YFSETQ. The CDR3 nucleotides read TGCGCCAGCAGCTCGGGACCTCAAGAGACCCAGTACTTC. It encodes CASSSGPQETQYF.

This rearrangement joins TRBV6-1 to TRBJ2-1; maybe TRBD1 (6 bases). Per germline, CDR1 MNHNS and CDR2 SASEGT. Trimming pared 10 bases from V and 5 bases from J, leaving 21 bases between. This CDR3 is built from 15 residues. This chain's CDR3 is CAISSEYRADNEQFF. The CDR3 nucleotides are TGTGCCATCAGCAGTGAGTACAGGGCGGACAATGAGCAGTTCTTC.

The chain recombines TRBV28 with TRBJ2-2, with D perhaps TRBD1 (5 bases). Germline V lookup: CDR1 MDHEN, CDR2 SYDVKM. With 4 bases removed from V and 0 bases from J, the gap between germline ends came to 15 bases. The CDR3 sequence is 17 residues long. The CDR3 DNA follows: TGTGCCAGCAGTTCCCCTTGGACAACCCCGAACACCGGGGAGCTGTTTTTT. Its translation: CASSSPWTTPNTGELFF.

The chain employs TRBV7-2 and TRBJ1-2; D remains ambiguous. The germline V and J ends were trimmed by 4 bases and 5 bases, with 11 bases remaining between them. Germline-derived CDR1 and CDR2 are SGHTA and FQGNSA. CDR3 size: 13 residues. As DNA, the CDR3 is TGTGCCAGCAGCTCCGGAGCCATTTATGGCTACACCTTC. This codes for CASSSGAIYGYTF.

The V and J genes are TRBV6-1 and TRBJ2-7; D perhaps matches TRBD1 (5 bases). CDR3 size: 13 residues. The ends were cut back, 5 bases at V and 3 bases at J, with 11 bases in the middle. Germline values: CDR1 MNHNS, CDR2 SASEGT. The CDR3 region has the DNA TGTGCCAGCAGTTCCGGACAAGGCTACGAGCAGTACTTC. It is translated as CASSSGQGYEQYF.

This clone is categorized as medium-sized (0.01 to 0.1%). This chain uses TRBV6-4 with TRBJ2-2; D is unresolved. Germline lookup yields CDR1 MRHNA and CDR2 SNTAGT. The length of the CDR3 is 13 residues. V dropped 4 bases and J dropped 7 bases, with 10 bases sitting between them. CDR3 sequence reads: CASSVEALGELFF. CDR3 nucleotide sequence: TGTGCCAGCAGTGTCGAAGCGCTCGGGGAGCTGTTTTTT.

The chain has TRBV5-5 and TRBJ1-2; TRBD1 might be the D (6 bases). Germline V gene data show CDR1 as SGHKS and CDR2 as YYEKEE (reference sequence). The CDR3 contains 13 residues. V dropped 4 bases and J dropped 6 bases, with 13 bases sitting between them. The CDR3 DNA reads as TGTGCCAGCAGCCCCGGGACAATCAATGGCTACACCTTC. Amino acid sequence: CASSPGTINGYTF.

DNA of the CDR3: TGCGCCAGCAGCCCCCAGCTCACAGGGAATTCACCCCTCCACTTT. It is translated as CASSPQLTGNSPLHF. The gene calls are TRBV4-3 and TRBJ1-6; D may be TRBD1 (6 bases). Germline V CDR1 and CDR2: LGHNA, YSLEER. CDR3 length: 15 amino acids. The V gene lost 4 bases and the J gene lost 7 bases, with 14 bases spanning the gap.

This chain links TRBV20-1 with TRBJ2-7, with a weak D call TRBD2 (6 bases). The CDR3 length is 11 residues. Germline V gene sequence: CDR1 DFQATT, CDR2 SNEGSKA (reference sequence). V lost 6 bases and J 6 bases, leaving 12 bases between the germline ends. The CDR3 region has the DNA TGCAGTGCACCAAGGGGAGGCGAGCAGTACTTC. Amino acids: CSAPRGGEQYF.

As to this clone: The sample contains more than one DNA sequence encoding this CDR3. The chain uses TRBV6-1 and TRBJ1-3; D not resolved. The CDR3 has 15 amino acids. Germline V gene lookup returns CDR1 MNHNS and CDR2 SASEGT. Deletions cut 1 base from V and 0 bases from J, with 7 bases between. The CDR3 DNA sequence: TGTGCCAGCAGTGAAGGAATATACTCTGGAAACACCATATATTTT. Its translation: CASSEGIYSGNTIYF.

The sample holds a few counts of this clone. The rearrangement links TRBV28 to TRBJ1-2; D is possibly TRBD1 (5 bases). There are 16 residues in the CDR3. Per germline, CDR1 MDHEN and CDR2 SYDVKM. Trimming removed 5 bases from V and 3 bases from J, with 19 bases in between. This CDR3 reads CASSRRGLTTHYGYTF. DNA for the CDR3: TGTGCCAGCAGTCGGAGGGGTCTCACCACCCACTATGGCTACACCTTC.

The chain has TRBV27 and TRBJ2-5, with D tentatively TRBD2 (6 bases). The CDR3 is made up of 13 amino acids. Germline V gene data show CDR1 as MNHEY and CDR2 as SMNVEV (reference sequence). Trimming took off 1 base at V and 5 bases at J, with 8 bases between the two ends. The CDR3 nucleotides read TGTGCCAGCAGTTTATTGGGGAGGGAGACCCAGTACTTC. This encodes CASSLLGRETQYF.

The chain links TRBV5-4 to TRBJ1-2, with TRBD1 identical over 9 bases. The length of the CDR3 is 14 residues. The germline CDR1 and CDR2 sequences are SGHNT and YYREEE (reference sequence). V was pared by 1 base and J by 5 bases, with 3 bases of the junction left unmatched. As DNA, the CDR3 is TGTGCCAGCAGCTTGAAGGGACAGGGTTATGGCTACACCTTC. Translated, it gives CASSLKGQGYGYTF.

This clone was detected once. V and J are TRBV9 and TRBJ2-2; no firm D call. V lost 0 bases, J lost 7 bases, and 19 bases lay in between. The CDR3 totals 17 residues. CDR1 is SGDLS, CDR2 YYNGEE, per germline. The CDR3, as DNA: TGTGCCAGCAGCGTAGCCTACCGGATCCCGGCCGGCGGGGAGCTGTTTTTT. Translated: CASSVAYRIPAGGELFF.

This clone came up a few times. This chain links TRBV2 with TRBJ1-4, with D possibly matching TRBD1 (5 bases). CDR3 length: 14 amino acids. Trimming shortened V by 3 bases and J by 5 bases, and 10 bases separated the two germline ends. Germline V lookup: CDR1 SNHLY, CDR2 FYNNEI. The CDR3 sequence: CASSDQGGNEKLFF. In DNA, the CDR3 is TGTGCCAGCAGTGATCAGGGCGGAAATGAAAAACTGTTTTTT.

The chain links TRBV10-3 to TRBJ1-1; 7 bases map to TRBD1. The V gene end was trimmed by 4 bases and the J gene end by 0 bases; junction bases not matched to a gene: 2. Germline V CDR1 and CDR2: ENHRY, SYGVKD. The length of the CDR3 is 14 residues. The CDR3 here is CAISGQGLNTEAFF. In nucleotides, the CDR3 is TGTGCCATCAGTGGACAGGGCCTGAACACTGAAGCTTTCTTT.

This clone was seen more than once but under ten times. J is TRBJ1-5 and V is TRBV9, with TRBD1 matching over 7 bases. This CDR3 is built from 14 residues. J lost 8 bases, V lost 4 bases, and 9 bases had no gene match. The germline gives CDR1 SGDLS, CDR2 YYNGEE. CDR3 bases: TGTGCCAGCAGCCCGCGACAGGGTCAAGAGCCCCAGCATTTT. It yields the protein CASSPRQGQEPQHF.

This clone appeared a single time. The V call is TRBV7-9, the J call TRBJ2-7; D is perhaps TRBD2 (6 bases). The V gene lost 1 base and the J gene lost 3 bases, with 10 bases spanning the gap. The CDR3 is 14 residues long. Germline V gene sequence: CDR1 SEHNR, CDR2 FQNEAQ (reference sequence). The CDR3, as DNA: TGTGCCAGCAGCTTAGTGGCGGGAATCTACGAGCAGTACTTC. Protein sequence: CASSLVAGIYEQYF.

The rearrangement uses TRBV6-6 and TRBJ2-7; 11 nucleotides agree with TRBD2. This CDR3 spans 16 amino acids. Per the germline V gene, CDR1 is MNHNY and CDR2 is SVGAGI (reference sequence). Trimming removed 6 bases from V and 2 bases from J; junction bases left unmatched: 9. CDR3 region: CASSSPRLAGTYEQYF. CDR3 bases: TGTGCCAGCAGCTCGCCTCGACTAGCGGGGACCTACGAGCAGTACTTC.